This TCR beta chain was captured in a study of T-cell reconstitution after alpha-beta-depleted transplantation in children. Findings of the study overall: Counts and diversity of T cells one year after transplant came mostly from newly produced T cells. As was reported, about two months after transplant, alpha-beta T cells came from several hundred expanded graft clones.

A word on this clonotype: Its specificity is not known.

The CDR3 has 13 amino acids. Germline CDR1 LNHNV, CDR2 YYDKDF (reference sequence). Deletions cut 0 bases from V and 9 bases from J, with 12 bases between. Preparation of the TCRbeta library was carried out with unique molecular identifiers. TCRdb re-analysed the PCR reads in MiXCR, keeping a single row per CDR3 protein. The sample has 500,000 to 750,000 distinct CDR3 sequences; roughly 30% are singletons. The sequence was collected from a boy under two years old with Wiskott-Aldrich syndrome, due to receive a stem cell transplant. This specimen was PBMCs, taken before TCRalphabeta/CD19-depleted stem cell transplant. The chain is built from TRBV15 and TRBJ2-7; perhaps TRBD1 as D (6 bases). For the CDR3, the DNA is TGTGCCACCAGCAGAGAGGGGGCAGGAGCGCAGTACTTC. Its protein is CATSREGAGAQYF.